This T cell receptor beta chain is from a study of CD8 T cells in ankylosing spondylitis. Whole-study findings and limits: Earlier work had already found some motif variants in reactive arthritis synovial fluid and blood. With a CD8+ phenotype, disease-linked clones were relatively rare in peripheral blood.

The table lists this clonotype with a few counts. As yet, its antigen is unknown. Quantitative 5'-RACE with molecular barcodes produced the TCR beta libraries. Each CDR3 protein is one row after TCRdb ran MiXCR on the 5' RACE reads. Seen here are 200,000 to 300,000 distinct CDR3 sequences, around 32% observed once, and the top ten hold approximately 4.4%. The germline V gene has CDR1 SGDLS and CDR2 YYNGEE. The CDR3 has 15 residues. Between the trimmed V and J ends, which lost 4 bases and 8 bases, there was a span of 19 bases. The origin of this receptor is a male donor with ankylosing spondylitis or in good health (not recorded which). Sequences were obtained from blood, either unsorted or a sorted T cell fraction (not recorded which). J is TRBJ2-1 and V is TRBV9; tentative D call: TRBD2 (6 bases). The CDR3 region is CASSTRGGFWDEQFF. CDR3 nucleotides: TGTGCCAGCAGCACCCGAGGAGGGTTCTGGGATGAGCAGTTCTTC.